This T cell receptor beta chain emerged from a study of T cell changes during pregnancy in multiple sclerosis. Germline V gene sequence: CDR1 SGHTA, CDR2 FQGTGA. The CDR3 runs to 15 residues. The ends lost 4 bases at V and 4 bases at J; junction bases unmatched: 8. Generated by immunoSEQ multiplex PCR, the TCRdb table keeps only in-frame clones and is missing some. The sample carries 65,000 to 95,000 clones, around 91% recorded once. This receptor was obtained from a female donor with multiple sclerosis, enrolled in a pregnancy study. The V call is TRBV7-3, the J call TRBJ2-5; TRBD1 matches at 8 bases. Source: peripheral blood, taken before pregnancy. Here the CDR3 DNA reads TGTGCCAGCAGCTGGACAGGGAGTACGACAGAGACCCAGTACTTC. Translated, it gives CASSWTGSTTETQYF.